Detailed here is one T cell receptor beta chain. No antigen is known for it. This entry belongs to a study of shared clonotypes between healthy human individuals. The study's findings and limits: How much donors shared clonotypes was expected to be affected by sequencing depth.

Assay execution took place at the deep level. Clones were sequenced by immunoSEQ multiplex PCR, and TCRdb holds only the in-frame ones, with some missing. The repertoire includes 2 million or so clones, about 94% of them detected once, and about 1.1% sits in the top ten. V lost 3 bases, J lost 5 bases, and 4 bases stayed unmatched. CDR1 is KGHSH, CDR2 LQKENI, per germline. This CDR3 contains 14 residues. The naive CD8 subset, CD45RO-negative cells positively selected for CCR7, excluded terminally differentiated effector memory CD45RA+ cells. The sample comprised naive CD8+ T cells sorted from blood. The gene calls are TRBV18 and TRBJ2-7; 10 positions match TRBD1. The sequence was obtained from a man in his late teens or twenties in good health. CDR3 in amino acids: CASSPSGQGHEQYF. CDR3 DNA sequence: TGTGCCAGCTCACCTTCGGGACAGGGGCACGAGCAGTACTTC.